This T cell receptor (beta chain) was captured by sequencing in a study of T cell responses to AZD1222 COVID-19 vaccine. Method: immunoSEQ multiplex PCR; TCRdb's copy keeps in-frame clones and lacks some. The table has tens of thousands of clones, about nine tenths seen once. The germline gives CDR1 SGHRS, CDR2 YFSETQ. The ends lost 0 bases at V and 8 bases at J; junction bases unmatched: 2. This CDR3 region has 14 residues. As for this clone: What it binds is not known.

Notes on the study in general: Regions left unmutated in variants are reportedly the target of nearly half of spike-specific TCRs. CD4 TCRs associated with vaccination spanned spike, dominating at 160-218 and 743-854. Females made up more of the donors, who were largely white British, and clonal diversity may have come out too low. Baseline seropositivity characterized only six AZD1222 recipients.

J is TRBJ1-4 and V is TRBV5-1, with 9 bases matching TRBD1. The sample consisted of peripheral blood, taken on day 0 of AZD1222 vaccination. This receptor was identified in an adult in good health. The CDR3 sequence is CASSLDRGREKLFF. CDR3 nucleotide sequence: TGCGCCAGCAGCTTGGACAGGGGGCGGGAAAAACTGTTTTTT.